The rows below give T cell receptor beta chains drawn from one sample of a study of cytomegalovirus exposure and HLA in healthy donors. TCRdb's table, derived via immunoSEQ multiplex PCR, lists solely in-frame clones and lacks some. Among about 80,000 clones listed, about 80% were seen once. The sequenced sample consisted of PBMCs. These receptors originate from a woman between 45 and 65 years old in good health and CMV-seropositive. Each CDR3 is given with its conserved first and last residue. D genes are given only for firm matches. Size values are once, few and many counts, or a class for expanded clones, and some rows have none.

clone size | D gene | J gene | V gene | CDR3 DNA | CDR3 protein
once | NA | TRBJ2-5 | TRBV5-1 | TGCGCCAGCAGCCCACAGTTCCAAGAGACCCAGTACTTC | CASSPQFQETQYF
NA | TRBD2 | TRBJ2-1 | TRBV6-1 | TGTGCCAGCAGTGAAGAGGCGGGAGGGAACAATGAGCAGTTCTTC | CASSEEAGGNNEQFF
NA | NA | TRBJ2-7 | TRBV27 | TGTGCCAGCAGGGTCTCCTGGGCAAACTACGAGCAGTACTTC | CASRVSWANYEQYF
NA | TRBD1 | TRBJ1-3 | TRBV7-9 | TGTGCCAGCAGCGGGACAGGGGGCTCTATGGGGGGAAACACCATATATTTT | CASSGTGGSMGGNTIYF
NA | NA | TRBJ2-3 | TRBV11-2 | TGTGCCAGCAGCTTAGATCGCGCGGAGAATACGCAGTATTTT | CASSLDRAENTQYF
NA | NA | TRBJ2-2 | TRBV5-1 | TGCGCCAGCAGAGGACAGCCGAACACCGGGGAGCTGTTTTTT | CASRGQPNTGELFF
few | TRBD1 | TRBJ1-4 | TRBV30 | TGTGCCTGGGCAGGGGGCTTCGATGAAAAACTGTTTTTT | CAWAGGFDEKLFF
NA | NA | TRBJ1-4 | TRBV6-6 | TGTGCCACCGAGGGGGCTAATGAAAAACTGTTTTTT | CATEGANEKLFF
NA | NA | TRBJ2-5 | TRBV7-6 | TGTGCCAGCAGACACGGACACGGGGGAGGTGAGACCCAGTACTTC | CASRHGHGGGETQYF
NA | TRBD2 | TRBJ2-5 | TRBV11-2 | TGTGCCAGCAGCCTAGGGGTACTAGCGGGGGAAGAGACCCAGTACTTC | CASSLGVLAGEETQYF
few | NA | TRBJ1-2 | TRBV6-6 | TGTGCCAGCAGTTATGTAGGACAGAGGAACTATGGCTACACCTTC | CASSYVGQRNYGYTF
NA | TRBD1 | TRBJ1-2 | TRBV16 | TGTGCCAGCAGCCAACGGACAGGGGGAGGATATGGCTACACCTTC | CASSQRTGGGYGYTF
NA | TRBD1 | TRBJ2-2 | TRBV5-1 | TGCGCCAGCAGCCCTCTACCGACCGGGACAGGTTACGCCGGGGAGCTGTTTTTT | CASSPLPTGTGYAGELFF
NA | NA | TRBJ1-2 | TRBV19 | TGTGCCAGTAGTATCAGACAGGTCGGTGGCTACACCTTC | CASSIRQVGGYTF
NA | TRBD1 | TRBJ1-1 | TRBV27 | TGTGCCAGCAGTTTCGTCAGGGGGCGGTGGACTGAAGCTTTCTTT | CASSFVRGRWTEAFF
NA | TRBD1 | TRBJ1-2 | TRBV4-1 | TGCGCCAGCAGCCAAAGGGACAGGGTTTTCTATGGCTACACCTTC | CASSQRDRVFYGYTF
NA | NA | TRBJ1-6 | TRBV6-1 | TGTGCCAGCAGTGACCGGTGGCAGGGTGGATCACCCCTCCACTTT | CASSDRWQGGSPLHF
few | TRBD1 | TRBJ1-5 | TRBV6-1 | TGTGCCAGCGGACGGACGGGACAGGGGATTCAGCCCCAGCATTTT | CASGRTGQGIQPQHF
NA | NA | TRBJ2-5 | TRBV5-4 | TGTGCCAGCAGGGGCCCGGGCAGGGAAGAGACCCAGTACTTC | CASRGPGREETQYF
NA | TRBD2 | TRBJ2-3 | TRBV18 | TGTGCCAGCTCAACCAGCGGGAGAGGGGATACGCAGTATTTT | CASSTSGRGDTQYF
NA | NA | TRBJ2-5 | TRBV7-9 | TGTTCCAGCAGCCCCCCGTCCAGGTTAAAAGAGACCCAGTACTTC | CSSSPPSRLKETQYF
NA | TRBD2 | TRBJ2-3 | TRBV6-6 | TGTGCCAGCAGTTTTTCTAGCGGGTTCACAGATACGCAGTATTTT | CASSFSSGFTDTQYF
NA | NA | TRBJ1-5 | TRBV19 | TGTGCCAGTAGTAGGGGGCGGGGGGCATCAAGCAATCAGCCCCAGCATTTT | CASSRGRGASSNQPQHF
once | NA | TRBJ2-1 | TRBV25-1 | TGTGCCAGCCAGGGAATATACAATGAGCAGTTCTTC | CASQGIYNEQFF
few | NA | TRBJ1-3 | TRBV14 | TGTGCCAGCAGCCAGACTGGACAGACCTCTGGAAACACCATATATTTT | CASSQTGQTSGNTIYF
NA | NA | TRBJ1-3 | TRBV6-5 | TGTGCCAGCAGGTCGTCAGGGGCTGGAAACACCATATATTTT | CASRSSGAGNTIYF
NA | NA | TRBJ1-3 | TRBV5-4 | TGTGCCAGCAGCTTGGATCAGCGGAGCTCTGGAAACACCATATATTTT | CASSLDQRSSGNTIYF
NA | NA | TRBJ2-7 | TRBV7-6 | TGTGCCAGCAGCTTAGGAGTCGGCCGAAGCTACGAGCGGTACTTC | CASSLGVGRSYERYF
once | TRBD2 | TRBJ2-3 | TRBV6-1 | TGTGCCAGCAGTTTGACTAGCGGGAGTCGCGATACGCAGTATTTT | CASSLTSGSRDTQYF
NA | NA | TRBJ1-1 | TRBV7-8 | TGTGCCAGCAGCGTCAGGGGCTCAAACTATATGAACACTGAAGCTTTCTTT | CASSVRGSNYMNTEAFF
NA | NA | TRBJ1-1 | TRBV10-3 | TGTGCCATCAGTGGGGGGGAGGCTGAAGCTTTCTTT | CAISGGEAEAFF
NA | NA | TRBJ1-6 | TRBV7-8 | TGTGCCAGCAGCTTAGGGCGCCAGCGCCGTAATTCACCCCTCCACTTT | CASSLGRQRRNSPLHF
NA | NA | TRBJ1-1 | TRBV5-1 | TGCGCCCGCAGCCAGAGGCGAGGTAGTGGCACTGAAGCTTTCTTT | CARSQRRGSGTEAFF
NA | NA | TRBJ1-4 | TRBV4-1 | TGCGCCAGCAGCCAAGACGACGGACCCGCCTTCCCCAGGGGCTTT | CASSQDDGPAFPRGF